The 21 T cell receptor beta chains below all came from one sample that was sequenced in a study of T cells in Graves' hyperthyroidism and ophthalmopathy. Amplified TCR beta CDR3 regions came from RNA transcripts. During a first-round RT-PCR of the TCR CDR3, the HTBI primer set was used. TCRdb reprocessed the multiplex PCR reads with MiXCR, giving one entry per CDR3 protein. The sample lists roughly 500,000 distinct CDR3 sequences, roughly 45% occurring once. Sequences were obtained from peripheral blood or thyroid tissue (not recorded which). The origin of the receptors is an adult woman with Graves' disease, either hyperthyroidism or ophthalmopathy (not recorded which).

For this clonotype: This may come from a read error, since a much larger clone is one base off. Since no conserved phenylalanine or tryptophan closes the CDR3, a read error is the likely cause. The rearrangement links TRBV20-1 to TRBJ2-7; TRBD1 is a possible D gene (5 bases). The CDR3 extends over 11 amino acids. Trimming pared 5 bases from V and 4 bases from J, leaving 9 bases between. Germline CDR1 is DFQATT and CDR2 is SNEGSKA (reference sequence). This chain's CDR3 is CSALQVYEQYL. In nucleotides, the CDR3 is TGCAGTGCTTTACAGGTTTACGAGCAGTACCTC.

This clonotype was seen at least ten times. This chain joins TRBV24-1 and TRBJ1-2; D uncertain. Germline V lookup: CDR1 KGHDR, CDR2 SFDVKD. V gave up 4 bases and J gave up 5 bases, with 10 bases separating them. This CDR3 is built from 13 residues. CDR3 protein: CATSDGPAYGYTF. CDR3 coding DNA: TGTGCCACCAGTGACGGACCGGCGTATGGCTACACCTTC.

This chain uses TRBV20-1 with TRBJ2-3; 11 bases map to TRBD2. The CDR3 runs 15 residues. V was pared by 5 bases and J by 2 bases, with 6 bases of the junction left unmatched. The V gene's germline CDR1 is DFQATT and CDR2 SNEGSKA (reference sequence). CDR3 DNA: TGCAGTGCTCCCCGACTAGCGGGAAACACAGATACGCAGTATTTT. This encodes CSAPRLAGNTDTQYF.

This clonotype was seen only once. This sequence may be a read error, since a much larger clone differs from it by one base. The chain has TRBV5-6 and TRBJ1-2; D might be TRBD1 (5 bases). This CDR3 is 15 amino acids long. Germline values: CDR1 SGHDT, CDR2 YYEEEE. V lost 4 bases and J lost 8, with 21 bases in between. The CDR3 DNA follows: TGTGCCAGCAGCACTTCACCGGGACCCCGCACGGGCTACACCTTC. It yields the protein CASSTSPGPRTGYTF.

The gene calls are TRBV7-2 and TRBJ2-7; possibly TRBD1 for D (7 bases). Germline V gene lookup returns CDR1 SGHTA and CDR2 FQGNSA. Trimming pared 8 bases from V and 4 bases from J, leaving 21 bases between. This CDR3 region has 15 residues. The CDR3 loop reads CASGPRTRGAYEQYF. CDR3 coding DNA: TGTGCCAGCGGTCCACGAACCAGGGGGGCATACGAGCAGTACTTC. Together with reference TRBV7-2 and TRBJ2-7, the CDR3 gives the full variable domain: GAGVSQSPSNKVTEKGKDVELRCDPISGHTALYWYRQSLGQGLEFLIYFQGNSAPDKSGLPSDRFSAERTGGSVSTLTIQRTQQEDSAVYLCASGPRTRGAYEQYFGPGTRLTVT.

This clonotype was detected ten times or more. This chain uses TRBV5-8 with TRBJ2-6, with D hard to call. Between the trimmed V and J ends, which lost 2 bases and 4 bases, there was a span of 4 bases. The CDR3 contains 13 residues. CDR1 and CDR2 from the germline V gene are SGHTS and YDEGEE. DNA for the CDR3: TGTGCCAGCAGCTTAATGGGGGCCAACGTCCTGACTTTC. Translation gives CASSLMGANVLTF.

The chain carries TRBV20-1 and TRBJ1-2, with TRBD1 as a possible D gene (5 bases). From germline, CDR1 is DFQATT and CDR2 SNEGSKA (reference sequence). Trimming removed 3 bases from V and 5 bases from J, with 7 bases in between. CDR3 length equals 11 residues. The CDR3 DNA reads TGCAGTGCTAGGACAGAGTATGGCTACACCTTC. Translated, it gives CSARTEYGYTF.

The chain employs TRBV19 and TRBJ1-1, with D unclear. Trimming removed 6 bases from V and 1 base from J, with 6 bases in between. The CDR3 covers 12 residues. CDR1 and CDR2 from the germline V gene are LNHDA and SQIVND (reference sequence). The CDR3: CASRLANTEAFF. CDR3 bases: TGTGCCAGTAGGCTTGCGAACACTGAAGCTTTCTTT.

This clonotype was recorded only once. This chain links TRBV10-3 with TRBJ1-1, with 10 bases lining up with TRBD1. This CDR3 is built from 14 residues. The germline CDR1 and CDR2 sequences are ENHRY and SYGVKD. V was clipped by 10 bases and J by 3 bases; unmatched bases: 8. The CDR3 DNA follows: TGTGCCACCAAAGGGACAGGGGTTGACACTGAAGCTTTCTTT. It yields the protein CATKGTGVDTEAFF.

This chain joins TRBV19 and TRBJ2-5; the D is unclear. This CDR3 has 11 residues. The V end was cut by 6 bases, the J end by 5 bases, with 7 bases between. Germline-derived CDR1 and CDR2 are LNHDA and SQIVND (reference sequence). CDR3 coding DNA: TGTGCCAGTAGCCACGGGGAGACCCAGTACTTC. Its translation is CASSHGETQYF.

This clonotype was seen ten or more times. The chain carries TRBV2 and TRBJ1-1; tentative D call: TRBD1 (5 bases). CDR1 is SNHLY and CDR2 is FYNNEI in the germline V gene. The CDR3 runs 13 residues. The V end was cut by 6 bases, the J end by 1 base, with 9 bases between. The CDR3 sequence: CASRSDRNTEAFF. The CDR3 nucleotides are TGTGCCAGCAGATCTGACAGGAACACTGAAGCTTTCTTT.

This clonotype has a count of ten or more. The chain uses TRBV2 and TRBJ2-7; D is uncertain. CDR1 SNHLY and CDR2 FYNNEI come from the germline V gene. CDR3 length: 13 amino acids. V was pared by 2 bases and J by 4 bases, with 9 bases between. The CDR3 is CASSEPPLYEQYF. The CDR3 coding sequence is TGTGCCAGCAGTGAACCCCCCCTATACGAGCAGTACTTC.

This clonotype was counted between two and nine times. The chain carries TRBV10-3 and TRBJ1-1; TRBD1 aligns across 7 bases. The CDR3 contains 12 residues. The germline gives CDR1 ENHRY, CDR2 SYGVKD. Trimming took 10 bases from V and 3 from J; bases not matched to a gene: 5. This chain's CDR3 is CATQQGDTEAFF. The CDR3 DNA sequence: TGTGCCACTCAGCAGGGGGACACTGAAGCTTTCTTT.

This clonotype was detected ten times or more. The genes are TRBV11-1 and TRBJ2-2, with 7 bases that match TRBD1. The CDR3 is 17 residues long. Germline V CDR1 and CDR2: SGHAT, FQDESV (reference sequence). After removal of 2 bases from V and 5 bases from J, the junction contained 11 bases not matched to a gene. CDR3 residues: CASSLWPGGKSTGELFF. CDR3 nucleotide sequence: TGTGCCAGCAGCTTATGGCCAGGGGGTAAATCGACCGGGGAGCTGTTTTTT.

The V call is TRBV29-1, the J call TRBJ1-1, with 7 nucleotides matching TRBD1. CDR3 length: 10 amino acids. CDR1 SQVTM and CDR2 ANQGSEA come from the germline V gene. V was pared by 7 bases and J by 7 bases, with 3 bases of the junction left unmatched. CDR3 sequence reads: CSGQGVEAFF. For the CDR3, the DNA is TGCAGCGGACAGGGAGTTGAAGCTTTCTTT.

This clonotype appeared a few times. The rearrangement uses TRBV7-2 and TRBJ1-1; 11 nucleotides line up with TRBD1. There are 15 residues in the CDR3. Trimming cost V 5 bases and J 3 bases; bases outside gene matches: 5. The V gene's germline CDR1 is SGHTA and CDR2 FQGNSA. CDR3 residues: CASSLRGQGDTEAFF. CDR3 nucleotides: TGTGCCAGCAGCCTTAGGGGACAGGGGGACACTGAAGCTTTCTTT. Looking up the rest from reference TRBV7-2 and TRBJ1-1 gives the full variable domain: GAGVSQSPSNKVTEKGKDVELRCDPISGHTALYWYRQSLGQGLEFLIYFQGNSAPDKSGLPSDRFSAERTGGSVSTLTIQRTQQEDSAVYLCASSLRGQGDTEAFFGQGTRLTVV.

This clonotype appeared a single time. The V gene is TRBV6-2 or TRBV6-3, the J gene TRBJ2-7, with 9 positions matching TRBD1. The CDR3 is 14 residues long. Per germline, CDR1 MNHEY and CDR2 SVGEGT. The trim removed 2 bases at V and 2 bases at J, leaving 1 base unmatched. The CDR3 loop is CASSYGDRAYEQYF. CDR3 bases: TGTGCCAGCAGTTACGGGGACAGGGCCTACGAGCAGTACTTC.

This clonotype was seen only a few times. The chain carries TRBV10-3 and TRBJ1-1, with 9 bases lining up with TRBD1. Germline assignment: CDR1 ENHRY and CDR2 SYGVKD. V was pared by 2 bases and J by 7 bases, with 5 bases of the junction left unmatched. The CDR3 is 14 residues long. In nucleotides, the CDR3 is TGTGCCATCAGTGAGCAGGGGACAGGGAGTGAAGCTTTCTTT. Protein: CAISEQGTGSEAFF.

V and J are TRBV25-1 and TRBJ2-5; D possibly corresponds to TRBD2 (5 bases). V was pared by 9 bases and J by 5 bases, with 16 bases between. The germline gives CDR1 MGHDK, CDR2 SYGVNS. The CDR3 is made up of 13 amino acids. The CDR3 DNA follows: TGTGCCAGAGGACCCGCCCCGGGGGAGACCCAGTACTTC. It translates to CARGPAPGETQYF.

In this sample, this clonotype turned up many times. The V call is TRBV6-2 or TRBV6-3, the J call TRBJ2-6; D is unclear. The CDR3 is 14 residues long. Trimming took 2 bases from V and 0 from J, leaving 2 bases between them. Germline V gives CDR1 MNHEY, CDR2 SVGEGT. The chain's CDR3 is CASSYSSGANVLTF. The CDR3 nucleotides read TGTGCCAGCAGTTACAGCTCTGGGGCCAACGTCCTGACTTTC.

On this clonotype itself: A much larger clone is a single base away; this may be a read error. The chain uses TRBV6-6 and TRBJ2-7, with 11 positions matching TRBD1. This CDR3 is built from 14 residues. Germline loops: CDR1 MNHNY, CDR2 SVGAGI (reference sequence). The CDR3 DNA follows: TGTGCCAGCAGTAAGGACAGGGGGCTCTACAAGCAGTACTTC. Its protein product is CASSKDRGLYKQYF.